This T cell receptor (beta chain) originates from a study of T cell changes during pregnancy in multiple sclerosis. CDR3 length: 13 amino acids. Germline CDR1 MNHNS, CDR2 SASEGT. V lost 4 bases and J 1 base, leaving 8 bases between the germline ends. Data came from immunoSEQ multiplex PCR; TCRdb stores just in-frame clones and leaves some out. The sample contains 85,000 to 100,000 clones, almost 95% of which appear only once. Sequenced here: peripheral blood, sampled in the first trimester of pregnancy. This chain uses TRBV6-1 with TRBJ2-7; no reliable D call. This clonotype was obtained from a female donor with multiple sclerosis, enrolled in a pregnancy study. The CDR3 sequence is CASSAAASYEQYF. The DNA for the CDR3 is TGTGCCAGCAGTGCGGCGGCATCCTACGAGCAGTACTTC.